The next 2 T cell receptor beta chains were all read from a single sample in a study of T cell clones after liver transplantation. Produced via immunoSEQ multiplex PCR; TCRdb's table is partial and in-frame only. The repertoire includes fewer than 25,000 clones, approximately 88% of them detected once, and 10% to 15% sits in the top ten. The specimen was CD8+ T cells from blood, collected before liver transplant. Source of these receptors: a human donor who received a liver transplant.

V and J are TRBV19 and TRBJ2-1, with D tentatively TRBD2 (5 bases). CDR3 length: 13 amino acids. V gave up 5 bases and J gave up 6 bases, with 11 bases separating them. Germline CDR1 and CDR2: LNHDA and SQIVND (reference sequence). The CDR3 reads CASSHSGPNEQFF. The CDR3 DNA follows: TGTGCCAGTAGTCACAGCGGTCCCAATGAGCAGTTCTTC.

V gene TRBV5-6 combines with J gene TRBJ1-2; perhaps TRBD1 as D (6 bases). The V gene lost 5 bases and the J gene lost 6 bases, with 14 bases spanning the gap. Germline lookup yields CDR1 SGHDT and CDR2 YYEEEE. The CDR3 runs 13 residues. The CDR3 region is CASRVQGGNGYTF. For the CDR3, the DNA is TGTGCCAGCAGGGTACAGGGCGGGAATGGCTACACCTTC.